The rows below give T cell receptor beta chains drawn from one sample of a study of molecular identifiers for immune sequencing clone quantification. TCRdb analysed the PCR reads with MiXCR anew, one entry per CDR3 protein. This table holds tens of thousands of distinct CDR3 sequences, roughly a fifth found once. The sample taken for sequencing was naive CD8+ T cells from blood, with Jurkat cell RNA spiked in. These receptors were obtained from a human donor in good health. Some libraries in this study had Jurkat cell RNA spiked in. Both conserved end residues are part of each CDR3. The order of the fields is CDR3 protein, CDR3 DNA, J gene, clone size, D gene, V gene. The D gene is left open where the match is weak. Clone size appears in some rows only: once, few, many, or a class for an expanded clone.

CDR3: CASSSGARGDTQYF
DNA: TGTGCCAGCAGCTCTGGCGCGCGAGGAGATACGCAGTATTTT
J: TRBJ2-3
size: many
D: NA
V: TRBV11-2

CDR3: CASSDQTAYGYTF
DNA: TGTGCCAGCAGTGACCAGACAGCGTATGGCTACACCTTC
J: TRBJ1-2
size: many
D: NA
V: TRBV2

CDR3: CASSAETGELYF
DNA: TGTGCCAGCAGCGCCGAAACAGGGGAACTGTACTTC
J: TRBJ2-7
size: many
D: TRBD1
V: TRBV9

CDR3: CASSQDRGGSGDTQYF
DNA: TGCGCCAGCAGCCAAGATCGCGGGGGTTCAGGAGATACGCAGTATTTT
J: TRBJ2-3
size: many
D: TRBD2
V: TRBV4-3

CDR3: CASSLATVAGASGSPSTDTQYF
DNA: TGTGCCAGCAGCTTAGCGACGGTGGCGGGGGCTAGCGGGAGTCCTAGCACAGATACGCAGTATTTT
J: TRBJ2-3
size: many
D: TRBD2
V: TRBV7-6

CDR3: CASSYSGTTDTQYF
DNA: TGTGCCAGCAGTTACTCGGGGACCACAGATACGCAGTATTTT
J: TRBJ2-3
size: many
D: NA
V: TRBV6-5

CDR3: CASSLGQGGALSGANVLTF
DNA: TGTGCCAGCAGCTTAGGCCAGGGGGGAGCTCTCTCTGGGGCCAACGTCCTGACTTTC
J: TRBJ2-6
size: many
D: NA
V: TRBV7-2

CDR3: CASSYLVTSVSGNTIYF
DNA: TGTGCCAGCAGTTACTTAGTCACATCCGTCTCTGGAAACACCATATATTTT
J: TRBJ1-3
size: many
D: NA
V: TRBV6-6

CDR3: CSASRAQGNTGELFF
DNA: TGCAGTGCTAGTAGGGCCCAGGGAAACACCGGGGAGCTGTTTTTT
J: TRBJ2-2
size: NA
D: NA
V: TRBV20-1

CDR3: CASSYTGPSYEQYF
DNA: TGCGCCAGCAGTTATACAGGGCCCTCCTACGAGCAGTACTTC
J: TRBJ2-7
size: many
D: NA
V: TRBV5-1

CDR3: CASSLEPYGPNTEAFF
DNA: TGCGCCAGCAGCTTGGAACCCTACGGGCCCAACACTGAAGCTTTCTTT
J: TRBJ1-1
size: many
D: NA
V: TRBV5-1

CDR3: CASSEGGTSAAGELFF
DNA: TGTGCCAGCAGCGAAGGGGGGACATCTGCGGCCGGGGAGCTGTTTTTT
J: TRBJ2-2
size: NA
D: NA
V: TRBV9

CDR3: CASSQLYSEGAGNEQFF
DNA: TGCGCCAGCAGCCAATTATATAGCGAGGGGGCCGGCAATGAGCAGTTTTTC
J: TRBJ2-1
size: NA
D: TRBD1
V: TRBV4-1

CDR3: CASKPGAGSYNSPLHF
DNA: TGTGCCAGCAAGCCAGGAGCCGGCTCCTATAATTCACCCCTCCACTTT
J: TRBJ1-6
size: NA
D: NA
V: TRBV6-1

CDR3: CASSIMPQDRSYNEQFF
DNA: TGTGCCAGCAGCATTATGCCCCAGGACCGCTCCTACAATGAGCAGTTCTTC
J: TRBJ2-1
size: many
D: NA
V: TRBV7-6

CDR3: CAWDLTGSAKNIQYF
DNA: TGTGCCTGGGATCTAACAGGGTCAGCCAAAAACATTCAGTACTTC
J: TRBJ2-4
size: many
D: NA
V: TRBV30

CDR3: CSATGANTEAFF
DNA: TGCAGTGCCACCGGGGCGAACACTGAAGCTTTCTTT
J: TRBJ1-1
size: NA
D: NA
V: TRBV20-1

CDR3: CASSLDHTGFLLNQPQHF
DNA: TGTGCCAGCAGCTTAGACCATACTGGGTTCCTTCTCAATCAGCCCCAGCATTTT
J: TRBJ1-5
size: NA
D: NA
V: TRBV7-2

CDR3: CSAIPRGAAGYEQYF
DNA: TGCAGTGCCATCCCAAGGGGGGCGGCGGGCTACGAGCAGTACTTC
J: TRBJ2-7
size: NA
D: NA
V: TRBV20-1

CDR3: CATQGAGGANVLTF
DNA: TGTGCCACCCAGGGGGCCGGTGGGGCCAACGTCCTGACTTTC
J: TRBJ2-6
size: many
D: TRBD1
V: TRBV10-3

CDR3: CAWSAGQVSGGGYTF
DNA: TGTGCCTGGAGTGCTGGACAGGTTTCAGGAGGTGGCTACACCTTC
J: TRBJ1-2
size: NA
D: TRBD1
V: TRBV30

CDR3: CASSLYQGATGIEQYF
DNA: TGTGCCAGCAGTTTATACCAGGGGGCGACAGGGATCGAGCAGTACTTC
J: TRBJ2-7
size: many
D: TRBD1
V: TRBV28

CDR3: CASSQDTEISSYEQYF
DNA: TGCGCCAGCAGCCAAGATACGGAGATTAGCTCCTACGAGCAGTACTTC
J: TRBJ2-7
size: NA
D: NA
V: TRBV4-3

CDR3: CASSGGESNQPQHF
DNA: TGTGCCAGCAGTGGGGGGGAAAGCAATCAGCCCCAGCATTTT
J: TRBJ1-5
size: many
D: NA
V: TRBV6-1

CDR3: CVSSQDRGNPYNEQFF
DNA: TGCGTCAGCAGCCAAGATCGAGGGAACCCCTACAATGAGCAGTTCTTC
J: TRBJ2-1
size: NA
D: NA
V: TRBV4-3

CDR3: CASSPLGGGPQETQYF
DNA: TGTGCCAGCAGTCCCCTCGGGGGGGGCCCACAAGAGACCCAGTACTTC
J: TRBJ2-5
size: NA
D: TRBD2
V: TRBV12-3/TRBV12-4

CDR3: CSVVFVSADTQYF
DNA: TGCAGCGTTGTGTTCGTTAGTGCAGATACGCAGTATTTT
J: TRBJ2-3
size: many
D: NA
V: TRBV29-1

CDR3: CSVEDQWNTGELFF
DNA: TGCAGCGTTGAAGATCAGTGGAACACCGGGGAGCTGTTTTTT
J: TRBJ2-2
size: many
D: NA
V: TRBV29-1

CDR3: CASSQGTSGDYEQYF
DNA: TGCGCCAGCAGCCAAGGGACTAGCGGGGATTACGAGCAGTACTTC
J: TRBJ2-7
size: NA
D: TRBD2
V: TRBV4-1

CDR3: CASSLVFFDYLDGGTDTQYF
DNA: TGTGCCAGCAGCTTAGTCTTTTTTGATTATTTGGACGGGGGGACAGATACGCAGTATTTT
J: TRBJ2-3
size: many
D: TRBD2
V: TRBV7-2

CDR3: CASSLDSTGELFF
DNA: TGTGCCAGCAGCTTAGACTCCACCGGGGAGCTGTTTTTT
J: TRBJ2-2
size: few
D: NA
V: TRBV11-2

CDR3: CATSRRGQETQYF
DNA: TGTGCCACCAGCAGAAGGGGCCAAGAGACCCAGTACTTC
J: TRBJ2-5
size: NA
D: NA
V: TRBV15

CDR3: CASSPGTVGNQPQHF
DNA: TGTGCCAGCAGCCCGGGGACCGTTGGCAATCAGCCCCAGCATTTT
J: TRBJ1-5
size: many
D: NA
V: TRBV5-5

CDR3: CASSLRGARTGKLFF
DNA: TGTGCCAGCAGTTTACGGGGGGCGCGTACCGGGAAGCTGTTTTTT
J: TRBJ2-2
size: NA
D: NA
V: TRBV28

CDR3: CASSQGAQGTFLAKNTQYF
DNA: TGTGCCAGCAGCCAGGGGGCACAGGGGACTTTCCTAGCCAAAAACACTCAGTACTTC
J: TRBJ2-4
size: NA
D: NA
V: TRBV3-1

CDR3: CASSPLAGYTDTQYF
DNA: TGTGCCAGCAGCCCACTAGCGGGGTACACAGATACGCAGTATTTT
J: TRBJ2-3
size: many
D: TRBD2
V: TRBV7-9

CDR3: CASSYFQGAGEAFF
DNA: TGTGCCAGCAGTTACTTCCAGGGGGCAGGTGAAGCTTTCTTT
J: TRBJ1-1
size: few
D: TRBD1
V: TRBV6-2/TRBV6-3

CDR3: CSVEAGLYEQYF
DNA: TGCAGCGTTGAGGCAGGGTTGTACGAGCAGTACTTC
J: TRBJ2-7
size: many
D: NA
V: TRBV29-1

CDR3: CASSQTSGGAGEQFF
DNA: TGTGCCAGCAGTCAGACTAGCGGGGGGGCCGGTGAGCAGTTCTTC
J: TRBJ2-1
size: NA
D: TRBD2
V: TRBV6-2/TRBV6-3

CDR3: CASSLRSYQETQYF
DNA: TGTGCCAGCAGCCTAAGGTCGTACCAAGAGACCCAGTACTTC
J: TRBJ2-5
size: many
D: NA
V: TRBV11-2

CDR3: CASSYSLAGGGGDTQYF
DNA: TGTGCCAGCAGTTACTCCCTAGCGGGGGGCGGGGGAGATACGCAGTATTTT
J: TRBJ2-3
size: many
D: TRBD2
V: TRBV6-5

CDR3: CSASSLGTVQETQYF
DNA: TGCAGTGCTAGCTCGCTCGGGACAGTTCAAGAGACCCAGTACTTC
J: TRBJ2-5
size: NA
D: TRBD1
V: TRBV20-1

CDR3: CASSLGTALSSYEQYF
DNA: TGTGCCAGCAGTCTGGGGACAGCCTTGAGCTCCTACGAGCAGTACTTC
J: TRBJ2-7
size: many
D: TRBD1
V: TRBV28

CDR3: CATSPRGEVPADTQYF
DNA: TGTGCCACCAGCCCCAGGGGGGAGGTCCCTGCAGATACGCAGTATTTT
J: TRBJ2-3
size: NA
D: NA
V: TRBV15

CDR3: CASSLGRSSGANALTF
DNA: TGTGCCAGCAGCTTAGGGCGGAGCTCTGGGGCCAACGCCCTGACTTTC
J: TRBJ2-6
size: NA
D: NA
V: TRBV7-9

CDR3: CASSLTGTNTGELFF
DNA: TGTGCCAGCAGCTTAACAGGGACGAACACCGGGGAGCTGTTTTTT
J: TRBJ2-2
size: few
D: NA
V: TRBV7-9

CDR3: CASGSQLQGDTYNEQFF
DNA: TGTGCCAGCGGCTCACAGTTACAGGGGGATACATACAATGAGCAGTTCTTC
J: TRBJ2-1
size: NA
D: TRBD1
V: TRBV7-9

CDR3: CASSSWTGDPYEQYF
DNA: TGTGCCAGCAGCTCGTGGACAGGGGACCCCTACGAGCAGTACTTC
J: TRBJ2-7
size: many
D: TRBD1
V: TRBV5-4

CDR3: CASSPIGAAGANVLTF
DNA: TGTGCCAGCAGTCCCATTGGGGCCGCCGGGGCCAACGTCCTGACTTTC
J: TRBJ2-6
size: many
D: NA
V: TRBV12-3/TRBV12-4